The 5 T cell receptor beta chains in this list originate from one sample, sequenced in a study of blood T cell repertoires in COVID-19. Libraries were prepared by immunoSEQ multiplex PCR; TCRdb keeps only in-frame clonotypes and omits some of them. The sample records about 120,000 clones, roughly 82% being singletons. Sequencing used peripheral blood. All receptors come from a human donor in a cohort sampled during active COVID-19.

This clone was observed a handful of times. CDR3 nucleotide sequence: TGTGCCAGCAGTTCTCGGACGGGGGGGGCCCAAGAGACCCAGTACTTC. Protein: CASSSRTGGAQETQYF. The V call is TRBV6-6, the J call TRBJ2-5; TRBD2 matches 8 bases. V was pared by 4 bases and J by 1 base, with 8 bases of the junction left unmatched. Germline V gene sequence: CDR1 MNHNY, CDR2 SVGAGI (reference sequence). The CDR3 runs 16 residues.

The chain employs TRBV7-9 and TRBJ2-3; D gene unclear. The CDR3 is made up of 13 amino acids. Germline lookup yields CDR1 SEHNR and CDR2 FQNEAQ (reference sequence). The V end lost 10 bases, the J end lost 4 bases, and 15 bases lay between the germline ends. The CDR3 nucleotides are TGTGCCACCAAAGACCAGACTCCAGATACGCAGTATTTT. This translates into CATKDQTPDTQYF.

This chain connects TRBV6-2 or TRBV6-3 to TRBJ1-1; TRBD1 aligns across 9 bases. The V and J ends lost 5 bases and 4 bases, in that order; junction bases with no gene match: 5. Germline loops: CDR1 MNHEY, CDR2 SVGEGT. CDR3 length equals 14 residues. CDR3 region: CASSETGGATEAFF. In nucleotides, the CDR3 is TGTGCCAGCAGTGAGACAGGGGGGGCCACTGAAGCTTTCTTT.

The chain couples TRBV6-6 to TRBJ1-1, with 9 bases fitting TRBD1. CDR1 is MNHNY, CDR2 SVGAGI, per germline (reference sequence). CDR3 length equals 18 residues. V trimming: 5 bases; J trimming: 1 base; junction bases outside the gene matches: 14. The CDR3 loop reads CASSQNLLTGGGNTEAFF. DNA of the CDR3: TGTGCCAGCAGTCAGAACCTCTTGACAGGGGGGGGGAACACTGAAGCTTTCTTT.

This chain connects TRBV5-1 to TRBJ1-5; maybe TRBD1 (6 bases). This CDR3 is 15 amino acids long. Trimming took off 2 bases at V and 0 bases at J, with 9 bases between the two ends. Germline values: CDR1 SGHRS, CDR2 YFSETQ. The CDR3 loop reads CASSFRGDSNQPQHF. In DNA form, the CDR3 reads TGCGCCAGCAGCTTCAGGGGAGATAGCAATCAGCCCCAGCATTTT. The entire variable domain, with the rest obtained from reference TRBV5-1 and TRBJ1-5, is as follows: KAGVTQTPRYLIKTRGQQVTLSCSPISGHRSVSWYQQTPGQGLQFLFEYFSETQRNKGNFPGRFSGRQFSNSRSEMNVSTLELGDSALYLCASSFRGDSNQPQHFGDGTRLSIL.